This TCR beta chain comes out of a study of T cell responses to AZD1222 COVID-19 vaccine. Findings and limits, study-wide: Spike as a whole was targeted by vaccine-associated CD4 TCRs, dominant at 160-218 and 743-854. Donors, mostly white British, included more females; clonal diversity was possibly underestimated. No repertoire was sampled before or during the peak T cell response, only after it. Spike-specific TCR breadth and depth went up after people got two AZD1222 doses.

Concerning this clone itself: The target antigen is unknown.

The ends were cut back, 3 bases at V and 5 bases at J, with 10 bases in the middle. Per germline, CDR1 SGHAT and CDR2 FQDESV (reference sequence). The CDR3 runs to 14 residues. TCRdb's table, derived via immunoSEQ multiplex PCR, lists solely in-frame clones and lacks some. The repertoire holds 120,000 or so clones, with about 90% as singletons. The sequence was collected from an adult in good health. The input for sequencing was peripheral blood, taken on day 0 of MenACWY control vaccination. The chain couples TRBV11-1 to TRBJ2-2, with D tentatively TRBD1 (6 bases). The DNA for the CDR3 is TGTGCCAGCAGCTTGACAGGTTGGACCGGGGAGCTGTTTTTT. It encodes CASSLTGWTGELFF.